The 25 T cell receptor beta chains below were found in one sample sequenced in a study of shared clonotypes between healthy human individuals. Assay: immunoSEQ multiplex PCR; the TCRdb copy retains only in-frame clones and omits some. The sample lists about 1 million clones, approximately 80% occurring once. Sequencing was carried out using memory CD4+ T cells from PBMCs. Subset here: CD45RA-negative fraction. The receptors here all came from a man younger than 30 in good health. Some clones in this sample may be carry-over from other donors' samples.

This clone appeared a few times. Different DNA sequences within this sample yield the same CDR3. This CDR3 is CASSFRTSGNNEQFF. CDR3 bases: TGTGCCAGCAGTTTCCGGACTAGCGGTAACAATGAGCAGTTCTTC. V gene TRBV28 combines with J gene TRBJ2-1; TRBD2 matches at 10 bases. Germline CDR1 MDHEN, CDR2 SYDVKM. V gave up 3 bases and J gave up 5 bases; unmatched junction bases: 4. This CDR3 has 15 residues.

The J gene is TRBJ1-1, the V gene TRBV18, with D possibly TRBD1 on 5 matching bases. The CDR3 runs 15 residues. Trimming removed 3 bases at V and 3 bases at J, with 14 bases between. Germline V gene lookup returns CDR1 KGHSH and CDR2 LQKENI. CDR3: CASSPQSGGDTEAFF. The CDR3, as DNA: TGTGCCAGCTCACCCCAGAGTGGAGGGGACACTGAAGCTTTCTTT.

The V gene is TRBV10-3, the J gene TRBJ2-5; D not certain. Germline CDR1 and CDR2: ENHRY and SYGVKD. V was trimmed by 3 bases and J by 1 base, leaving 15 bases between them. The CDR3 totals 16 residues. The CDR3 DNA sequence: TGTGCCATCAGTGATAAGGGTCTCTCGTTCCAAGAGACCCAGTACTTC. This encodes CAISDKGLSFQETQYF.

This clone was found once. This chain joins TRBV9 and TRBJ1-2; maybe TRBD1 (6 bases). CDR1 is SGDLS and CDR2 is YYNGEE in the germline V gene. Trimming shortened V by 4 bases and J by 4 bases, and 17 bases separated the two germline ends. The CDR3 has 15 amino acids. The DNA for the CDR3 is TGTGCCAGCAGCCTCGCGGACGGGACAAGCTATGGCTACACCTTC. This translates into CASSLADGTSYGYTF.

This clone has only a few counts. V usage is TRBV19 and J usage is TRBJ1-2; D possibly corresponds to TRBD1 (5 bases). The V and J ends lost 4 bases and 0 bases respectively, with 15 bases between them. The CDR3 contains 16 residues. Germline V lookup: CDR1 LNHDA, CDR2 SQIVND (reference sequence). As DNA, the CDR3 is TGTGCCAGTAGTACCAGAGGGACGGTGCCTAACTATGGCTACACCTTC. Encoded protein: CASSTRGTVPNYGYTF. Full variable domain (outside the CDR3, taken from reference TRBV19 and TRBJ1-2): DGGITQSPKYLFRKEGQNVTLSCEQNLNHDAMYWYRQDPGQGLRLIYYSQIVNDFQKGDIAEGYSVSREKKESFPLTVTSAQKNPTAFYLCASSTRGTVPNYGYTFGSGTRLTVV.

Here the CDR3 DNA reads TGCAGCGTTGGCCCCAGTGCCAGTGAAGCTTTCTTT. It encodes CSVGPSASEAFF. The V call is TRBV29-1, the J call TRBJ1-1; the D is unclear. The length of the CDR3 is 12 residues. The V gene's germline CDR1 is SQVTM and CDR2 ANQGSEA. Trimming stripped 4 bases from V and 7 bases from J, with 13 bases between.

The genes are TRBV13 and TRBJ2-2; D unclear. CDR3 length equals 15 residues. V lost 1 base and J lost 4, with 10 bases in between. CDR1 PRHDT and CDR2 FYEKMQ come from the germline V gene (reference sequence). The chain's CDR3 is CASSLVSGVTGELFF. DNA for the CDR3: TGTGCCAGCAGCTTAGTATCGGGCGTCACCGGGGAGCTGTTTTTT.

This chain links TRBV28 with TRBJ1-1; D may be TRBD1 (5 bases). In germline, CDR1 is MDHEN, CDR2 SYDVKM. The length of the CDR3 is 18 residues. V lost 4 bases, J lost 2 bases, and 23 bases lay in between. The CDR3 spells CASSSWRPGRGINTEAFF. In DNA, the CDR3 is TGTGCCAGCAGTTCCTGGCGGCCTGGGCGGGGGATAAACACTGAAGCTTTCTTT.

This chain links TRBV5-1 with TRBJ2-3; 12 positions match TRBD2. The junction had 8 bases not matched to a gene; V was cut back by 3 bases and J by 3 bases. CDR1 and CDR2 (germline): SGHRS, YFSETQ. The CDR3 is made up of 17 amino acids. CDR3 region: CASSSGASGRGTDTQYF. The CDR3, as DNA: TGCGCCAGCAGCTCCGGGGCTAGCGGGAGGGGGACAGATACGCAGTATTTT.

J is TRBJ2-5 and V is TRBV5-1; D is possibly TRBD1 or TRBD2 (5 bases each). CDR3 length: 15 amino acids. V shed 4 bases and J shed 5 bases, with 18 bases lying between them. Germline CDR1 reads SGHRS; CDR2 reads YFSETQ. The CDR3 reads CASSGTGYRGETQYF. DNA for the CDR3: TGCGCCAGCAGCGGGACGGGATATCGTGGGGAGACCCAGTACTTC.

This clone was observed a handful of times. The rearrangement uses TRBV6-5 and TRBJ1-2, with a weak D call TRBD1 (6 bases). Trimming took off 0 bases at V and 5 bases at J, with 13 bases between the two ends. The CDR3 spans 15 residues. Germline V gene lookup returns CDR1 MNHEY and CDR2 SVGAGI. The CDR3 here is CASSYSSSRGYGYTF. CDR3 coding DNA: TGTGCCAGCAGTTACTCGTCGTCTAGGGGGTATGGCTACACCTTC.

J is TRBJ1-5 and V is TRBV28; D is perhaps TRBD1 (6 bases). V dropped 3 bases and J dropped 2 bases, with 11 bases sitting between them. The CDR3 sequence is 15 residues long. Germline V lookup: CDR1 MDHEN, CDR2 SYDVKM. The CDR3 loop is CASSFRGIRNQPQHF. The DNA for the CDR3 is TGTGCCAGCAGTTTCAGGGGTATCCGCAATCAGCCCCAGCATTTT. Complete variable domain (other parts from reference TRBV28 and TRBJ1-5): DVKVTQSSRYLVKRTGEKVFLECVQDMDHENMFWYRQDPGLGLRLIYFSYDVKMKEKGDIPEGYSVSREKKERFSLILESASTNQTSMYLCASSFRGIRNQPQHFGDGTRLSIL.

The chain links TRBV28 to TRBJ2-7; 16 positions agree with TRBD2. The CDR3 loop spans 17 amino acids. The germline V gene has CDR1 MDHEN and CDR2 SYDVKM. V shed 2 bases, J shed 6 bases, and the junction held 7 bases outside the gene matches. The DNA for the CDR3 is TGTGCCAGCAGTTTAGGGGGACTAGCGGGAGGGTTTAGCGAGCAGTACTTC. Its protein is CASSLGGLAGGFSEQYF.

As for this clone: The same CDR3 also results from other DNA sequences found in this sample. This chain connects TRBV19 to TRBJ1-2; TRBD1 is a possible D gene (5 bases). Germline V lookup: CDR1 LNHDA, CDR2 SQIVND (reference sequence). Deletions cut 3 bases from V and 4 bases from J, with 9 bases between. CDR3 size: 13 residues. The DNA for the CDR3 is TGTGCCAGTAGTATCCCAGGGATCTATGGCTACACCTTC. Its translation is CASSIPGIYGYTF. The variable domain in full, completed from reference TRBV19 and TRBJ1-2, reads DGGITQSPKYLFRKEGQNVTLSCEQNLNHDAMYWYRQDPGQGLRLIYYSQIVNDFQKGDIAEGYSVSREKKESFPLTVTSAQKNPTAFYLCASSIPGIYGYTFGSGTRLTVV.

This chain connects TRBV30 to TRBJ1-2; D ambiguous. Trimming took 0 bases from V and 8 from J, leaving 10 bases between them. The CDR3 is 12 residues long. The germline gives CDR1 GTSNPN, CDR2 SVGIG (reference sequence). The CDR3 spells CAWSVGQEGYTF. In DNA form, the CDR3 reads TGTGCCTGGAGTGTAGGGCAGGAGGGCTACACCTTC.

The chain uses TRBV6-1 and TRBJ2-2; D is perhaps TRBD2 (5 bases). The V gene lost 6 bases and the J gene lost 2 bases, with 7 bases spanning the gap. From germline, CDR1 is MNHNS and CDR2 SASEGT. The CDR3 contains 13 residues. CDR3 coding DNA: TGTGCCAGCAGGGACTTCAACACCGGGGAGCTGTTTTTT. The encoded protein is CASRDFNTGELFF.

This clone came up many times. The chain carries TRBV28 and TRBJ2-3, with D perhaps matching TRBD2 (6 bases). The V end lost 4 bases, the J end lost 4 bases, and 9 bases lay between the germline ends. This CDR3 has 13 amino acids. CDR1 is MDHEN and CDR2 is SYDVKM in the germline V gene. Written as DNA, the CDR3 is TGTGCCAGCAGTTCGGGGGATGCAGATACGCAGTATTTT. It encodes CASSSGDADTQYF.

This chain connects TRBV27 to TRBJ1-2; tentatively, D is TRBD1 (5 bases). The CDR3 covers 14 residues. Germline-derived CDR1 and CDR2 are MNHEY and SMNVEV (reference sequence). V was shortened by 6 bases and J by 8 bases, with 19 bases between the two germline ends. Here the CDR3 reads CASRLLEGKGGYTF. As DNA, the CDR3 is TGTGCCAGCAGGCTGTTGGAGGGGAAGGGCGGCTACACCTTC.

This rearrangement joins TRBV7-6 to TRBJ2-3; D might be TRBD2 (6 bases). Trimming took off 5 bases at V and 6 bases at J, with 15 bases between the two ends. This CDR3 is 14 amino acids long. CDR1 is SGHVS, CDR2 FNYEAQ, per germline. CDR3 DNA sequence: TGTGCCAGCAGCCCGGGCGGGGCACTCGATACGCAGTATTTT. Translation: CASSPGGALDTQYF.

The chain joins TRBV5-1 to TRBJ1-1, with TRBD1 identical over 7 bases. The junction had 7 bases not matched to a gene; V was cut back by 1 base and J by 1 base. CDR3 length: 16 amino acids. CDR1 is SGHRS and CDR2 is YFSETQ in the germline V gene. CDR3 sequence (DNA): TGCGCCAGCAGCTTGACCAGGACAGGACGGAACACTGAAGCTTTCTTT. Protein: CASSLTRTGRNTEAFF.

The chain recombines TRBV28 with TRBJ2-7; 9 bases agree with TRBD1. Germline lookup yields CDR1 MDHEN and CDR2 SYDVKM. V was clipped by 5 bases and J by 4 bases; unmatched bases: 6. This CDR3 is built from 14 residues. Written as DNA, the CDR3 is TGTGCCAGCAGTCTTGGACAGGGGAGGTACGAGCAGTACTTC. Amino acids: CASSLGQGRYEQYF.

Only a few counts were recorded for this clone. This chain joins TRBV11-2 and TRBJ1-5; D unclear. Trimming pared 1 base from V and 4 bases from J, leaving 17 bases between. The CDR3 is made up of 17 amino acids. The germline V gene encodes CDR1 SGHAT and CDR2 FQNNGV. This CDR3 reads CASSLGTGALGNQPQHF. CDR3 sequence (DNA): TGTGCCAGCAGCTTAGGGACCGGAGCTCTAGGAAATCAGCCCCAGCATTTT.

This clone was recorded a few times. The rearrangement uses TRBV19 and TRBJ1-2; D gene uncertain. V was shortened by 5 bases and J by 0 bases, with 19 bases between the two germline ends. The CDR3 sequence is 17 residues long. Germline V CDR1 and CDR2: LNHDA, SQIVND (reference sequence). CDR3 amino acids: CASSPTDASLTNYGYTF. The DNA for the CDR3 is TGTGCCAGTAGTCCAACTGACGCCTCTTTAACTAACTATGGCTACACCTTC.

V is TRBV2 and J is TRBJ1-5, with 8 bases that match TRBD1. From germline, CDR1 is SNHLY and CDR2 FYNNEI. The ends lost 4 bases at V and 6 bases at J; junction bases unmatched: 5. The CDR3 is made up of 14 amino acids. The CDR3 DNA reads as TGTGCCAGCAGTGTCGGACAGGGTGTTCAGCCCCAGCATTTT. Translated: CASSVGQGVQPQHF.

This chain connects TRBV11-3 to TRBJ2-1; no firm D call. CDR3 length: 16 residues. Germline V CDR1 and CDR2: SGHNT, YENEEA. The V and J ends lost 2 bases and 0 bases respectively, with 11 bases between them. In DNA, the CDR3 is TGTGCCAGCAGCTTAAGGCCCGGTCACTCCTACAATGAGCAGTTCTTC. This gives the protein CASSLRPGHSYNEQFF.